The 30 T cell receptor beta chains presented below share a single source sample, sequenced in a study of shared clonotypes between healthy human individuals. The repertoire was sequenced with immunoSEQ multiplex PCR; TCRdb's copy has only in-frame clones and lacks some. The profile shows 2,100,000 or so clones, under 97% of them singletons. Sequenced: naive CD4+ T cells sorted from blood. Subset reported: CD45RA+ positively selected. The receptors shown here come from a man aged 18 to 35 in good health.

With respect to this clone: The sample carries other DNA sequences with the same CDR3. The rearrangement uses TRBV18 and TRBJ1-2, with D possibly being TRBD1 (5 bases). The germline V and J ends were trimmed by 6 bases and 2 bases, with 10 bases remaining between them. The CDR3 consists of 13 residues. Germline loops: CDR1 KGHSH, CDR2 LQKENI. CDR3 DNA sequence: TGTGCCAGCTCCCCAGACAGAAACTATGGCTACACCTTC. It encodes CASSPDRNYGYTF.

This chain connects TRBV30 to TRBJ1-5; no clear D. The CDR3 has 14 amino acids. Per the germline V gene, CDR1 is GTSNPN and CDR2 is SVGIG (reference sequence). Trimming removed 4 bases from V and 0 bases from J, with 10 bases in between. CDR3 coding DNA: TGTGCCTGGACGGGGTCAGATAGCAATCAGCCCCAGCATTTT. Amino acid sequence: CAWTGSDSNQPQHF. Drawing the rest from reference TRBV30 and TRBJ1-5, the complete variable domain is SQTIHQWPATLVQPVGSPLSLECTVEGTSNPNLYWYRQAAGRGLQLLFYSVGIGQISSEVPQNLSASRPQDRQFILSSKKLLLSDSGFYLCAWTGSDSNQPQHFGDGTRLSIL.

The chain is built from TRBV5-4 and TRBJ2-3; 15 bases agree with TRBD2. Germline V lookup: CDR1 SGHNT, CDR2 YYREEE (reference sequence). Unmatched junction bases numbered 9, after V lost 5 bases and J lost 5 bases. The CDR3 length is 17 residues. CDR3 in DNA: TGTGCCAGCAGATCGGGGCCGGGACTAGCGGGGGGAGATACGCAGTATTTT. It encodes CASRSGPGLAGGDTQYF.

The CDR3 loop is CASRPMGSGEPSNTGELFF. The CDR3 DNA sequence: TGCGCCAGCAGACCTATGGGGTCAGGAGAGCCTTCGAACACCGGGGAGCTGTTTTTT. V is TRBV5-1 and J is TRBJ2-2, with D uncertain. The CDR3 is made up of 19 amino acids. Germline V gene data show CDR1 as SGHRS and CDR2 as YFSETQ. V was pared by 5 bases and J by 0 bases, with 23 bases between.

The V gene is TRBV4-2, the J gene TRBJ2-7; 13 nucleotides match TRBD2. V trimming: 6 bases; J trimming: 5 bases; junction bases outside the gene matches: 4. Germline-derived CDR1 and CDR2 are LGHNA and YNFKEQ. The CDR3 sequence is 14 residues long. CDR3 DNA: TGTGCCAGCAGACGGACTAGCGGGAGTCACGAGCAGTACTTC. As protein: CASRRTSGSHEQYF.

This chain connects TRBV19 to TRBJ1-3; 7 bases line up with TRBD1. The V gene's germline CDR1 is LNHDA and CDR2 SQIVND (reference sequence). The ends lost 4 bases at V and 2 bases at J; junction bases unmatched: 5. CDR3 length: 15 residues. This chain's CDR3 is CASSTGQVTGNTIYF. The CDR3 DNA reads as TGTGCCAGTAGTACCGGACAGGTCACTGGAAACACCATATATTTT.

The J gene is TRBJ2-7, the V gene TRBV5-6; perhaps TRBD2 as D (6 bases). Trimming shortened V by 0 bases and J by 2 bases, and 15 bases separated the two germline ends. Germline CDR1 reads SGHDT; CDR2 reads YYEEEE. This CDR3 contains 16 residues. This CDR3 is CASSLDGRGATYEQYF. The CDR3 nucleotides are TGTGCCAGCAGCTTGGATGGTCGCGGGGCGACCTACGAGCAGTACTTC. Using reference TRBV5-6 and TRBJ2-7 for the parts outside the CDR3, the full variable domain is DAGVTQSPTHLIKTRGQQVTLRCSPKSGHDTVSWYQQALGQGPQFIFQYYEEEERQRGNFPDRFSGHQFPNYSSELNVNALLLGDSALYLCASSLDGRGATYEQYFGPGTRLTVT.

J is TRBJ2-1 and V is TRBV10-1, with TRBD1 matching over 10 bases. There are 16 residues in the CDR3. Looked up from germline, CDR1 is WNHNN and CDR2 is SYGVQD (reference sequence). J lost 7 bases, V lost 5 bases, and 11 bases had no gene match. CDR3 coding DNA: TGCGCCAGCAGTCTTCACGGGACAGGGGTTGGAAATGAGCAGTTCTTC. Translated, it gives CASSLHGTGVGNEQFF.

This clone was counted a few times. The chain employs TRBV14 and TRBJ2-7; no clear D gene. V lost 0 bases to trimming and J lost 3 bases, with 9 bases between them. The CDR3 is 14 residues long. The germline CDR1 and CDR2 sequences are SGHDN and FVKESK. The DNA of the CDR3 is TGTGCCAGCAGCCAAGATAAGGACGGCTACGAGCAGTACTTC. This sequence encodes CASSQDKDGYEQYF.

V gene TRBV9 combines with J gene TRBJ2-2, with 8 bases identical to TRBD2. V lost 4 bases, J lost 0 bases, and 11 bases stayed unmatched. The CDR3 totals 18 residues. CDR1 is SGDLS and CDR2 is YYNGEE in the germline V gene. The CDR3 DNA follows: TGTGCCAGCAGCCGAAGGTCTAGCGGGCACCCGAACACCGGGGAGCTGTTTTTT. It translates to CASSRRSSGHPNTGELFF.

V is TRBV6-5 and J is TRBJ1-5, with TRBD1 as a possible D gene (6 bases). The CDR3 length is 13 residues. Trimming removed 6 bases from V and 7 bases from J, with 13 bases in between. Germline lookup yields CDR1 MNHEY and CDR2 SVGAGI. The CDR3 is CASRSQQGQPQHF. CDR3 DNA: TGTGCCAGCAGATCTCAACAGGGACAGCCCCAGCATTTT.

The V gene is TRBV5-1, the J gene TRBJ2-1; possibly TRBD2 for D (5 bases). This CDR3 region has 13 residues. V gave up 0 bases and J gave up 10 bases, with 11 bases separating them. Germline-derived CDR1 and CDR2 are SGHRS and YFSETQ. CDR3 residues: CASSLEDYGEQFF. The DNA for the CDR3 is TGCGCCAGCAGCTTGGAAGACTACGGCGAGCAGTTCTTC.

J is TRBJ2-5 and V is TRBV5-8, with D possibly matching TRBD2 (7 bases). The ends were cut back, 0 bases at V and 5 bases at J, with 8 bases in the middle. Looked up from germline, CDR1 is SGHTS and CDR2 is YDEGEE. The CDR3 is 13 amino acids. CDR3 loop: CASSLGGGETQYF. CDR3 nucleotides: TGTGCCAGCAGCTTGGGCGGGGGCGAGACCCAGTACTTC.

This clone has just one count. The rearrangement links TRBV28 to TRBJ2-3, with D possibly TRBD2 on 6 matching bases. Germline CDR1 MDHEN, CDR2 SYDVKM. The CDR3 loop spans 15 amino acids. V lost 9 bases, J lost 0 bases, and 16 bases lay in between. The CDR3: CASLFGGASTDTQYF. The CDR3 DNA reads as TGTGCCAGTCTATTCGGCGGGGCTAGCACAGATACGCAGTATTTT.

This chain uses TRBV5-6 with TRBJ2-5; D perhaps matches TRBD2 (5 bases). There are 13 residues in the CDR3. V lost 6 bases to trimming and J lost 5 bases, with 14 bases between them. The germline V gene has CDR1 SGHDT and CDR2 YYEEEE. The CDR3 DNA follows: TGTGCCAGCACTACTCAACCGGGGGAGACCCAGTACTTC. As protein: CASTTQPGETQYF.

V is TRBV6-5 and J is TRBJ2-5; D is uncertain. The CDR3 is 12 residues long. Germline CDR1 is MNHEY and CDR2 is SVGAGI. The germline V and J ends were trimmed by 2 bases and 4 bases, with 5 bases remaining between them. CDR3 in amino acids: CASSYHGETQYF. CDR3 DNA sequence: TGTGCCAGCAGTTACCACGGAGAGACCCAGTACTTC.

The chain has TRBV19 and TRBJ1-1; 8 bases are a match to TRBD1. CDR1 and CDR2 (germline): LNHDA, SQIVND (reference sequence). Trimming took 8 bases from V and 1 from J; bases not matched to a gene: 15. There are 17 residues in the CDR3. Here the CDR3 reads CASVPGQGNIKNTEAFF. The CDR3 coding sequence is TGTGCCAGTGTACCAGGACAGGGTAATATCAAGAACACTGAAGCTTTCTTT.

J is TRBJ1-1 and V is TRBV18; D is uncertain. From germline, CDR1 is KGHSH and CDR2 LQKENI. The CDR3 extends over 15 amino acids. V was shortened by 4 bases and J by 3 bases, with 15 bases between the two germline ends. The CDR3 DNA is TGTGCCAGCTCACGCGTATCGGGGTTTTACACTGAAGCTTTCTTT. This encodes CASSRVSGFYTEAFF. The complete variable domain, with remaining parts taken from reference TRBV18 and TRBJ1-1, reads NAGVMQNPRHLVRRRGQEARLRCSPMKGHSHVYWYRQLPEEGLKFMVYLQKENIIDESGMPKERFSAEFPKEGPSILRIQQVVRGDSAAYFCASSRVSGFYTEAFFGQGTRLTVV.

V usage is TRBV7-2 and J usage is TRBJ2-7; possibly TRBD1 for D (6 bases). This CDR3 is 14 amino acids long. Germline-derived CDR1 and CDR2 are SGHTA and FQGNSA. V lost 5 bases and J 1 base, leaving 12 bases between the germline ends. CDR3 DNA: TGTGCCAGCAGCAGCCGGGACAAATCCTACGAGCAGTACTTC. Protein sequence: CASSSRDKSYEQYF.

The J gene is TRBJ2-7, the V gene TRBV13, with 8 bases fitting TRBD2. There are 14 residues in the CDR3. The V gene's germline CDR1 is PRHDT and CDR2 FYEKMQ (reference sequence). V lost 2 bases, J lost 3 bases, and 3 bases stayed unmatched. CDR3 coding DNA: TGTGCCAGCAGCTTACGGGGGGGCAGCTACGAGCAGTACTTC. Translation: CASSLRGGSYEQYF.

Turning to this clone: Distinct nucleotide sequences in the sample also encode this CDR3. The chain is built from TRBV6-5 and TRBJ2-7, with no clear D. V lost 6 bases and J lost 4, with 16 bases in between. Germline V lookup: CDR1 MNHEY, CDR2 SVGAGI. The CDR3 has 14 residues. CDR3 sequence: CASSYRVRGYEQYF. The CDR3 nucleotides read TGTGCCAGCAGCTACCGGGTGCGTGGTTACGAGCAGTACTTC.

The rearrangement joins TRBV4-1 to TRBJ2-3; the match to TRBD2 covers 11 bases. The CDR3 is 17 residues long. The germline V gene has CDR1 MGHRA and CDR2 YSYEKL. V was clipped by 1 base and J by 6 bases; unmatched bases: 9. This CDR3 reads CASSQVGTSGGGDTQYF. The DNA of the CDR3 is TGCGCCAGCAGCCAAGTCGGGACTAGCGGAGGTGGGGATACGCAGTATTTT.

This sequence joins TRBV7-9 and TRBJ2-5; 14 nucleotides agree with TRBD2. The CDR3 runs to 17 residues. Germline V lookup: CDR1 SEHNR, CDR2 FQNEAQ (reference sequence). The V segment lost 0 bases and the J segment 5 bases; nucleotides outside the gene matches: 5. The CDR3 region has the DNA TGTGCCAGCAGCTTAGCGACTAGCGGGAGGGCCGGGGAGACCCAGTACTTC. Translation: CASSLATSGRAGETQYF.

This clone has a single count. Here the CDR3 reads CASSLRSSRPMNTEAFF. In DNA form, the CDR3 reads TGTGCCAGCAGCTTAAGGTCTTCGAGACCGATGAACACTGAAGCTTTCTTT. The V call is TRBV7-8, the J call TRBJ1-1, with D unresolved. From germline, CDR1 is SGHVS and CDR2 FQNEAQ. The CDR3 spans 17 residues. Trimming cost V 2 bases and J 0 bases, with 16 bases left between them.

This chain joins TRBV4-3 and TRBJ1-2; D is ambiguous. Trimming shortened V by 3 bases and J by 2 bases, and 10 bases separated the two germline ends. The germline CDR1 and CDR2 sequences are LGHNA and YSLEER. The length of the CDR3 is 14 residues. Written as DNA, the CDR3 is TGCGCCAGCAGCCAGGCGTGGGAAAACTATGGCTACACCTTC. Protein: CASSQAWENYGYTF.

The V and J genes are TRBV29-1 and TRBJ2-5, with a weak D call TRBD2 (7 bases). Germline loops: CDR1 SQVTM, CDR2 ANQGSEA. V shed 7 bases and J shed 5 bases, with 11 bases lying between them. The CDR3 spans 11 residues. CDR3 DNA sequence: TGCAGCGGGAAGGGGGGGGAGACCCAGTACTTC. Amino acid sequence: CSGKGGETQYF.

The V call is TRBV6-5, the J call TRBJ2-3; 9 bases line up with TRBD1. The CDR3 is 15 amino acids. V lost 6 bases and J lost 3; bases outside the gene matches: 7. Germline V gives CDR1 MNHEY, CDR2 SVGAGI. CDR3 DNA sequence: TGTGCCAGCAGGGCGGGGACAGGGATGACAGATACGCAGTATTTT. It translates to CASRAGTGMTDTQYF.

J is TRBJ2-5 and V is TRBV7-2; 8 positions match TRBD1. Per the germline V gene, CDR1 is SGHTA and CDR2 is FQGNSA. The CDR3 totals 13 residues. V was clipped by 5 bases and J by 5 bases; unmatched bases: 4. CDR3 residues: CASSRTGPETQYF. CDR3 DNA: TGTGCCAGCAGCAGGACAGGGCCGGAGACCCAGTACTTC.

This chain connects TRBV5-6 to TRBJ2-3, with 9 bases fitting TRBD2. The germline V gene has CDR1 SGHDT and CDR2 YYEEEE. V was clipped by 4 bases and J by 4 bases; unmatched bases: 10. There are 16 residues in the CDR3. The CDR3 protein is CASSPPRRGGPDTQYF. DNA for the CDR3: TGTGCCAGCAGCCCCCCCCGGCGGGGGGGCCCAGATACGCAGTATTTT.

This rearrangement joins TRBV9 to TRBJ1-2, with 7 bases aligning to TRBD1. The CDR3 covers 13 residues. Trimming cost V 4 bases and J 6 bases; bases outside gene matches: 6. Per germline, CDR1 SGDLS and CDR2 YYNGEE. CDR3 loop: CASSTRQGNGYTF. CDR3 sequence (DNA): TGTGCCAGCAGCACGCGACAGGGAAATGGCTACACCTTC.